The rows below give T cell receptor beta chains drawn from one sample of a study of blood T cell repertoires in COVID-19. Some clones are missing from TCRdb's copy, which holds only in-frame ones; the method was immunoSEQ multiplex PCR. This table has roughly 63,000 clones, over 75% appearing once. Sequencing input: peripheral blood. Receptors originate from a middle-aged man with acute or convalescent COVID-19. Both conserved end residues are part of each CDR3. A D gene is named only where the DNA matches it firmly. Size is omitted from some rows. Given values are once, few, many or a class for expanded clones.

-	TRBD1	TRBV2	TRBJ1-5	TGTGCCAGCAGACTCATACCGACAGGGGGCAATCAGCCCCAGCATTTT	CASRLIPTGGNQPQHF
-	-	TRBV5-1	TRBJ2-3	TGCGCCAGCAGCTCCGACAGAACCCGAGGAGATACGCAGTATTTT	CASSSDRTRGDTQYF
-	TRBD2	TRBV18	TRBJ2-3	TGTGCCAGCTCACCACTAGCGGGAGCCCGCACAGATACGCAGTATTTT	CASSPLAGARTDTQYF
-	TRBD1	TRBV5-6	TRBJ1-5	TGTGCCAGCAGCTTGGTACAGGGGCACAATCAGCCCCAGCATTTT	CASSLVQGHNQPQHF
-	-	TRBV12-5	TRBJ1-2	TGTGCTAGTGGTTTCGGTCTAGGGCAGGGGATTAACTATGGCTACACCTTC	CASGFGLGQGINYGYTF
-	TRBD1	TRBV6-5	TRBJ1-6	TGTGCCAGCTTCCGGGACAGGGGTTCACCCCTCCACTTT	CASFRDRGSPLHF
-	-	TRBV18	TRBJ1-1	TGTGCCAGCTCACCAATCTCTGAGGTGAACACTGAAGCTTTCTTT	CASSPISEVNTEAFF
-	TRBD1	TRBV18	TRBJ1-1	TGTGCCAGCTCACCCGACAGGGGCCCTGAAGCTTTCTTT	CASSPDRGPEAFF
-	-	TRBV3-1/TRBV3-2	TRBJ1-3	TGTGCCAGCAGCCAAGATCATAGAAATAAAGGAAACACCATATATTTT	CASSQDHRNKGNTIYF
-	-	TRBV11-1	TRBJ1-1	TGTGCCAGCAGCCTCCTATCAAAAGAAGCTTTCTTT	CASSLLSKEAFF
-	TRBD2	TRBV18	TRBJ2-5	TGTGCCAGCTCACCGGTGACTAGCGGGAGAGAGACCCAGTACTTC	CASSPVTSGRETQYF
-	TRBD1	TRBV28	TRBJ1-6	TGTGCCAGCAGGACAGGGGGCGCCTATAATTCACCCCTCCACTTT	CASRTGGAYNSPLHF
-	-	TRBV30	TRBJ1-5	TGTGCCTGGAGTGCGGGGGGGCCCCAGCATTTT	CAWSAGGPQHF
-	TRBD2	TRBV18	TRBJ2-2	TGTGCCAGCTCACCACCACCACGACCGGGACTAGCTATTCCCGGGGAGCTGTTTTTT	CASSPPPRPGLAIPGELFF
-	TRBD1	TRBV2	TRBJ1-2	TGTGCCAGCCGGACAGGGGACTTCGGTGGCTACACCTTC	CASRTGDFGGYTF
-	-	TRBV7-2	TRBJ2-2	TGTGCCAGCAGCTTAGGCCCACAGGGATCCGGGGAGCTGTTTTTT	CASSLGPQGSGELFF
once	TRBD2	TRBV5-3	TRBJ2-1	TGTGCCAGAAGCTCGCTAGCGGGAGGGCCCAGGAATGAGCAGTTCTTC	CARSSLAGGPRNEQFF
-	-	TRBV4-2	TRBJ1-2	TGTGCCAGCAGCCAAGATCTCCACACAGGGAACTATGGCTACACCTTC	CASSQDLHTGNYGYTF
-	-	TRBV27	TRBJ2-7	TGTGCCAGCAGTTTATCTGGCAGGGTCTACGAGCAGTACTTC	CASSLSGRVYEQYF
few	TRBD1	TRBV5-4	TRBJ2-5	TGTGCCAGCAGCTGGACCGGGACAGAAGAGACCCAGTACTTC	CASSWTGTEETQYF
-	TRBD1	TRBV3-1/TRBV3-2	TRBJ1-1	TGTGCCAGCAGACGTCAAGGACAGGGGGCAACTGAAGCTTTCTTT	CASRRQGQGATEAFF
-	TRBD2	TRBV3-1/TRBV3-2	TRBJ2-1	TGTGCCAGCAGCCAAGGGCCTAGCGGGGGACCGGTGGTCTTC	CASSQGPSGGPVVF
few	-	TRBV7-9	TRBJ1-5	TGTGCCAGCAGCTTAAGGGGTGGCAATCAGCCCCAGCATTTT	CASSLRGGNQPQHF
-	TRBD1	TRBV3-1/TRBV3-2	TRBJ1-5	TGTGCCAGCAGCCAACGGACAGGGGAGGCCCAGCATTTT	CASSQRTGEAQHF
few	-	TRBV7-9	TRBJ1-1	TGTGCCAGCAGCTTAGAGAGGTTTACTGAAGCTTTCTTT	CASSLERFTEAFF
-	-	TRBV12-5	TRBJ2-1	TGTGCTAGTGGTTTGGTCCCGAGCTCCTACAATGAGCAGTTCTTC	CASGLVPSSYNEQFF
-	-	TRBV9	TRBJ2-3	TGTGCCAGCAGCCCCGAGGCAGGGTCAACGGATACGCAGTATTTT	CASSPEAGSTDTQYF
-	-	TRBV30	TRBJ1-6	TGTGCCTGGAGTCCACCAGGGGCGCAGAGTTCACCCCTCCACTTT	CAWSPPGAQSSPLHF
-	-	TRBV28	TRBJ2-3	TGTGCCAGCAGTGACGACGCAGGGACTTTGGAGAGGTTT	CASSDDAGTLERF
-	-	TRBV28	TRBJ1-1	TGTGCCAGCAGGGCTCAGGGTGTAAACGCTTTCTTT	CASRAQGVNAFF
-	-	TRBV9	TRBJ2-2	TGTGCCAGCAGCGTAGTGCCGTTGTCTAGCAGGAACACCGGGGAGCTGTTTTTT	CASSVVPLSSRNTGELFF
once	TRBD1	TRBV30	TRBJ2-3	TGTGCCTGGAGTGTCAGGGGGAGCACAGATACGCAGTATTTT	CAWSVRGSTDTQYF
-	TRBD1	TRBV27	TRBJ1-2	TGTGCCAGTAAAAATCCAAGGGGGCTGCGGGATGATGGCTACACCTTC	CASKNPRGLRDDGYTF
-	-	TRBV19	TRBJ2-1	TGTGCCAGTAGTTCCTCCCGGGAGCAGTTCTTC	CASSSSREQFF
-	-	TRBV5-1	TRBJ2-2	TGCGCCAGCACGATAGCGGAAAACACCGGGGAGCTGTTTTTT	CASTIAENTGELFF
few	TRBD1	TRBV3-1/TRBV3-2	TRBJ2-5	TGTGCCAGCAGAAATCGCGGGTCAGGGGGGACCCAGTACTTC	CASRNRGSGGTQYF
few	-	TRBV4-3	TRBJ2-6	TGCGCCAGCAGCCAAGAGGGGGGATACTCTGGGGCCAACGTCCTGACTTTC	CASSQEGGYSGANVLTF